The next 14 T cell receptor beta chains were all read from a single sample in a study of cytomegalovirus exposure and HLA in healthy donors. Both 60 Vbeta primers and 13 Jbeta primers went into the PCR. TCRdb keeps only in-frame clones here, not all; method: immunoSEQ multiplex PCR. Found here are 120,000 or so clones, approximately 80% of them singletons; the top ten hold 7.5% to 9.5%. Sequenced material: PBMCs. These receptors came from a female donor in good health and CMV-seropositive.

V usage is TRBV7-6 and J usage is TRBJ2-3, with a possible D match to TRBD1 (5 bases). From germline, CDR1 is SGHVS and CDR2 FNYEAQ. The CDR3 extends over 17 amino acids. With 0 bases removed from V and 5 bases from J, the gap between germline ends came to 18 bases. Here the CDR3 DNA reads TGTGCCAGCAGCTTAGCGCCGGGCAGGGCGTTTGGAGATACGCAGTATTTT. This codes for CASSLAPGRAFGDTQYF.

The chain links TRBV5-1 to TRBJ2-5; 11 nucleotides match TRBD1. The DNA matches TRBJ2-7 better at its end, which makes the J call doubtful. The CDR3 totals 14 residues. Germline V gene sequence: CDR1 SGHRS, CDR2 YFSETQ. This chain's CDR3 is CASSLGQGVHEQYF. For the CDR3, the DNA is TGCGCCAGCAGCCTGGGACAGGGGGTTCACGAGCAGTACTTC.

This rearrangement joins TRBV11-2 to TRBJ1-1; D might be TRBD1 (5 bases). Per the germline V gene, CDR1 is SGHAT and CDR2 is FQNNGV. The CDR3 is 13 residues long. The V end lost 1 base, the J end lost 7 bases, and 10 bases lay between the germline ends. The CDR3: CASSLVLGGEAFF. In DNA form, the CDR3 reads TGTGCCAGCAGCTTAGTATTGGGGGGTGAAGCTTTCTTT.

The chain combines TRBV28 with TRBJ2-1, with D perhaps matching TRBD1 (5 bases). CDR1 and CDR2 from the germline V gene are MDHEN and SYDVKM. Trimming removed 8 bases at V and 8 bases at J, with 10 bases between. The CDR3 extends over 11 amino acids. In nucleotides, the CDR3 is TGTGCCAGCCAACAGGTCTATGAGCAGTTCTTC. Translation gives CASQQVYEQFF.

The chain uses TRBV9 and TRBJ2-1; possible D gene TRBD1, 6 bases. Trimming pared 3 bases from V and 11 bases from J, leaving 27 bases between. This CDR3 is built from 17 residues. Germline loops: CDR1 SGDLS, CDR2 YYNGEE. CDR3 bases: TGTGCCAGCAGCGACCGGACAGCCTCCAATGAGAGGGCACAGCAGTTCTTC. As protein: CASSDRTASNERAQQFF. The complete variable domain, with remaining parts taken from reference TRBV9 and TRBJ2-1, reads DSGVTQTPKHLITATGQRVTLRCSPRSGDLSVYWYQQSLDQGLQFLIQYYNGEERAKGNILERFSAQQFPDLHSELNLSSLELGDSALYFCASSDRTASNERAQQFFGPGTRLTVL.

CDR3 sequence: CASSAQVYEQYF. The CDR3 DNA reads as TGTGCCAGCAGTGCCCAGGTCTACGAGCAGTACTTC. The chain recombines TRBV2 with TRBJ2-7, with no clear D. V was pared by 4 bases and J by 3 bases, with 7 bases between. The CDR3 covers 12 residues. Germline CDR1 and CDR2: SNHLY and FYNNEI.

The CDR3 loop reads CASSPLPGGYIQYF. DNA for the CDR3: TGTGCCAGCAGCCCCCTCCCCGGGGGATACATTCAGTACTTC. The J gene is TRBJ2-4, the V gene TRBV7-2, with D possibly TRBD2 on 6 matching bases. The CDR3 loop spans 14 amino acids. In germline, CDR1 is SGHTA, CDR2 FQGNSA. V lost 5 bases to trimming and J lost 8 bases, with 16 bases between them.

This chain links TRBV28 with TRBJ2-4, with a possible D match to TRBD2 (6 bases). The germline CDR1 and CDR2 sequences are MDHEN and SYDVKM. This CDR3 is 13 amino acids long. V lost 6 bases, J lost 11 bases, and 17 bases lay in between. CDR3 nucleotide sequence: TGTGCCAGCAGAGCGGGCTCCGCCGGGCTTCAGTACTTC. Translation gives CASRAGSAGLQYF.

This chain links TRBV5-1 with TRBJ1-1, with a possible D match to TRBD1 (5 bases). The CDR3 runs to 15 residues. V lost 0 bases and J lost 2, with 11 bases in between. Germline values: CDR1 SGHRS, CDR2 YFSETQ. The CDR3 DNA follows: TGCGCCAGCAGCTTGGCCGACAGCCCCAACACTGAAGCTTTCTTT. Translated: CASSLADSPNTEAFF.

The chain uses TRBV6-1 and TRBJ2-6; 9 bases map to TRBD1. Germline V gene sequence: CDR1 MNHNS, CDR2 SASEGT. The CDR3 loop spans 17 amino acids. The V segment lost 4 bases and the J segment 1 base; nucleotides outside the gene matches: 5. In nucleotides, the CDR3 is TGTGCCAGCAGTGGACAGGGGGGCAGATCTGGGGCCAACGTCCTGACTTTC. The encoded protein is CASSGQGGRSGANVLTF.

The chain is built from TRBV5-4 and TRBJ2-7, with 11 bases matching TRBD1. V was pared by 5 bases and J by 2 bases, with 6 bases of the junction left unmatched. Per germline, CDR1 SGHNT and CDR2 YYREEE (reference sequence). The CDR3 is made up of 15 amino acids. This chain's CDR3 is CASSSPGQGAYEQYF. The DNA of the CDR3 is TGTGCCAGCAGTTCTCCGGGACAGGGGGCCTACGAGCAGTACTTC.

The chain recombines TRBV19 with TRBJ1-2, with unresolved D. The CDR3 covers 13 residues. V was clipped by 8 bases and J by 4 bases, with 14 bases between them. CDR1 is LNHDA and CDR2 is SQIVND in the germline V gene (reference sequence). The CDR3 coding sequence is TGTGCCAGTTCACAGAACGGAGGCTATGGCTACACCTTC. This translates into CASSQNGGYGYTF. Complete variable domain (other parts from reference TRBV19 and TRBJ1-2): DGGITQSPKYLFRKEGQNVTLSCEQNLNHDAMYWYRQDPGQGLRLIYYSQIVNDFQKGDIAEGYSVSREKKESFPLTVTSAQKNPTAFYLCASSQNGGYGYTFGSGTRLTVV.

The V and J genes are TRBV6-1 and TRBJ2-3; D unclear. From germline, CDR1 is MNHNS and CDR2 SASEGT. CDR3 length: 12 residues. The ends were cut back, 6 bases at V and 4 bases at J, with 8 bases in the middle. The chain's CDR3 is CASSSSADTQYF. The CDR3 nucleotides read TGTGCCAGCAGCTCTTCAGCAGATACGCAGTATTTT.

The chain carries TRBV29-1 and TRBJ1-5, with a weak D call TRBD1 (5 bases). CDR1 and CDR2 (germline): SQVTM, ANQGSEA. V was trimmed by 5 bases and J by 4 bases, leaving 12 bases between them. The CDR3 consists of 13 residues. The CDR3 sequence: CSVSGTANQPQHF. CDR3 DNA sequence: TGCAGCGTTAGCGGGACGGCGAATCAGCCCCAGCATTTT.